This is a list of T cell receptor beta chains from one sample in a study of OX40 agonist ivuxolimab in advanced cancers. Libraries were prepared by immunoSEQ multiplex PCR; TCRdb keeps only in-frame clonotypes and omits some of them. Seen here are fewer than 95,000 clones, more than 80% observed once, and the top ten hold 0.44%. Sample: CD4+ or CD8+ T cells sorted from blood, taken in a trial of the OX40 agonist ivuxolimab. The receptors originated from an adult with an advanced solid tumor such as melanoma, head and neck, liver or kidney cancer. CDR3s include the opening cysteine and the closing phenylalanine or tryptophan. The order of the fields is clone size, D gene, J gene, V gene, CDR3 protein, CDR3 DNA. D genes are given only for firm matches. Some rows have no size entry. The others give once, few or many, or a class for an expanded clone.

size: NA; D: NA; J: TRBJ1-2; V: TRBV28; CDR3: CASRGQVVWGYTF; DNA: TGTGCCAGCAGAGGGCAGGTGGTTTGGGGCTACACCTTC
size: NA; D: TRBD1; J: TRBJ1-2; V: TRBV9; CDR3: CASSPGGRLDYGYTF; DNA: TGTGCCAGCTCCCCAGGGGGCAGGCTTGACTATGGCTACACCTTC
size: NA; D: TRBD2; J: TRBJ2-1; V: TRBV30; CDR3: CAWNFGASGRIIGEQFF; DNA: TGTGCCTGGAATTTTGGGGCTAGCGGGAGAATTATAGGTGAGCAGTTCTTC
size: NA; D: NA; J: TRBJ1-2; V: TRBV6-5; CDR3: CASSLAQAYGYTF; DNA: TGTGCCAGCAGTCTCGCCCAGGCCTATGGCTACACCTTC
size: NA; D: TRBD1; J: TRBJ2-5; V: TRBV7-2; CDR3: CASSSGTGAQETQYF; DNA: TGTGCCAGCAGCTCCGGGACAGGGGCGCAAGAGACCCAGTACTTC
size: NA; D: TRBD1; J: TRBJ1-3; V: TRBV6-1; CDR3: CASSVYRGFGNTIYF; DNA: TGTGCCAGCAGTGTTTACAGGGGGTTTGGAAACACCATATATTTT
size: NA; D: NA; J: TRBJ1-1; V: TRBV5-1; CDR3: CASSFGSGNEAFF; DNA: TGCGCCAGCAGCTTCGGCAGTGGCAACGAAGCTTTCTTT
size: NA; D: NA; J: TRBJ2-7; V: TRBV7-9; CDR3: CASSPGYEQYF; DNA: TGTGCCAGCAGCCCCGGATACGAGCAGTACTTC
size: NA; D: NA; J: TRBJ2-7; V: TRBV18; CDR3: CASSPLTHQSSYEQYF; DNA: TGTGCCAGCTCACCCCTCACCCACCAAAGCTCCTACGAGCAGTACTTC
size: NA; D: NA; J: TRBJ2-3; V: TRBV7-2; CDR3: CASSSPATDTQYF; DNA: TGTGCCAGCAGCTCCCCGGCCACAGATACGCAGTATTTT
size: NA; D: TRBD2; J: TRBJ2-3; V: TRBV29-1; CDR3: CSAGLASDTQYF; DNA: TGCAGCGCCGGACTAGCCTCAGATACGCAGTATTTT
size: few; D: NA; J: TRBJ2-3; V: TRBV9; CDR3: CASSHDSTDTQYF; DNA: TGTGCCAGCAGCCACGACAGCACAGATACGCAGTATTTT
size: NA; D: NA; J: TRBJ1-1; V: TRBV5-1; CDR3: CASSLGTEILNTEAFF; DNA: TGCGCCAGCAGCTTGGGGACAGAGATTTTGAACACTGAAGCTTTCTTT
size: NA; D: NA; J: TRBJ1-1; V: TRBV29-1; CDR3: CSVRTPQDTEAFF; DNA: TGCAGCGTCAGGACGCCACAGGACACTGAAGCTTTCTTT
size: NA; D: TRBD2; J: TRBJ2-2; V: TRBV29-1; CDR3: CSTGTSGAPGEELFF; DNA: TGCAGCACAGGGACTAGCGGGGCCCCAGGCGAGGAGCTGTTTTTT
size: NA; D: NA; J: TRBJ1-5; V: TRBV18; CDR3: CASSETDNQPQHF; DNA: TGTGCCAGCTCAGAGACGGACAATCAGCCCCAGCATTTT
size: NA; D: TRBD1; J: TRBJ2-5; V: TRBV28; CDR3: CASSLMDREEETQYF; DNA: TGTGCCAGCAGCCTCATGGACAGGGAGGAAGAGACCCAGTACTTC
size: NA; D: TRBD1; J: TRBJ2-7; V: TRBV7-9; CDR3: CASKRTGDGSYEQYF; DNA: TGTGCCAGCAAACGGACAGGGGATGGCTCCTACGAGCAGTACTTC
size: NA; D: TRBD1; J: TRBJ2-1; V: TRBV5-1; CDR3: CASSTGQIYNEQFF; DNA: TGCGCCAGCAGCACGGGACAGATCTACAATGAGCAGTTCTTC
size: few; D: NA; J: TRBJ2-1; V: TRBV9; CDR3: CASSVLSRDGEQFF; DNA: TGTGCCAGCAGCGTCCTTAGTAGGGACGGTGAGCAGTTCTTC
size: once; D: TRBD1; J: TRBJ1-2; V: TRBV28; CDR3: CASSSPGQAQHGYTF; DNA: TGTGCCAGCAGTTCACCGGGACAGGCACAACATGGCTACACCTTC
size: NA; D: TRBD1; J: TRBJ2-5; V: TRBV6-1; CDR3: CASSEAGTGKETQYF; DNA: TGTGCCAGCAGTGAAGCCGGGACAGGGAAAGAGACCCAGTACTTC
size: NA; D: TRBD1; J: TRBJ2-5; V: TRBV7-9; CDR3: CASSFLPGQGKETQYF; DNA: TGTGCCAGCAGCTTTCTCCCGGGACAGGGGAAGGAGACCCAGTACTTC
size: NA; D: NA; J: TRBJ2-1; V: TRBV15; CDR3: CATSRGGRGFPNEQFF; DNA: TGTGCCACCAGCAGAGGAGGCAGGGGATTCCCGAATGAGCAGTTCTTC
size: NA; D: NA; J: TRBJ2-2; V: TRBV11-3; CDR3: CASSFSSGPTGELFF; DNA: TGTGCCAGCAGCTTTAGTTCAGGGCCTACCGGGGAGCTGTTTTTT
size: NA; D: NA; J: TRBJ2-7; V: TRBV20-1; CDR3: CSAPAVYEQYF; DNA: TGCAGTGCCCCCGCGGTCTACGAGCAGTACTTC
size: NA; D: NA; J: TRBJ2-4; V: TRBV11-3; CDR3: CASSSAGTNIQYF; DNA: TGTGCCAGCAGCTCCGCCGGGACAAACATTCAGTACTTC
size: once; D: TRBD1; J: TRBJ2-7; V: TRBV6-5; CDR3: CASTRPGTGIHEQYF; DNA: TGTGCCAGCACGAGGCCCGGGACAGGGATCCACGAGCAGTACTTC
size: NA; D: NA; J: TRBJ1-4; V: TRBV28; CDR3: CASSVTIEKLFF; DNA: TGTGCCAGCAGTGTAACGATCGAAAAACTGTTTTTT
size: once; D: NA; J: TRBJ1-5; V: TRBV19; CDR3: CASSIDQSGTMPQHF; DNA: TGTGCCAGTAGTATCGACCAAAGCGGGACCATGCCCCAGCATTTT
size: NA; D: NA; J: TRBJ1-2; V: TRBV10-3; CDR3: CAISGRRFYGYTF; DNA: TGTGCCATCAGTGGGAGGAGGTTCTATGGCTACACCTTC
size: NA; D: TRBD2; J: TRBJ2-1; V: TRBV2; CDR3: CASMVSSGRTEQFF; DNA: TGTGCCAGCATGGTCTCTAGCGGGAGGACTGAGCAGTTCTTC
size: NA; D: NA; J: TRBJ1-2; V: TRBV5-6; CDR3: CASRARELAGYYGYTF; DNA: TGTGCCAGCAGAGCCCGTGAACTGGCTGGGTACTATGGCTACACCTTC
size: NA; D: NA; J: TRBJ2-3; V: TRBV10-1; CDR3: CASNLQTGGRRSGSPDTQYF; DNA: TGCGCCAGCAACCTACAGACAGGGGGACGCCGAAGCGGGAGTCCAGATACGCAGTATTTT
size: NA; D: NA; J: TRBJ2-6; V: TRBV11-2; CDR3: CASSLAGVLRANVLTF; DNA: TGTGCCAGCAGCTTAGCGGGGGTTCTGAGAGCCAACGTCCTGACTTTC
size: NA; D: NA; J: TRBJ1-5; V: TRBV18; CDR3: CASSLADSNQPQHF; DNA: TGTGCCAGCTCCCTCGCAGATAGCAATCAGCCCCAGCATTTT
size: NA; D: NA; J: TRBJ1-2; V: TRBV6-1; CDR3: CASSVRTEYGYTF; DNA: TGTGCCAGCAGTGTCCGGACGGAGTATGGCTACACCTTC
size: NA; D: TRBD2; J: TRBJ2-6; V: TRBV27; CDR3: CASSLYSVWGGSGANVLTF; DNA: TGTGCCAGCAGTTTGTACAGCGTTTGGGGGGGATCTGGGGCCAACGTCCTGACTTTC
size: few; D: NA; J: TRBJ2-1; V: TRBV15; CDR3: CATSRDTLIGGGANEQFF; DNA: TGTGCCACCAGCAGAGATACCCTCATAGGGGGTGGCGCCAATGAGCAGTTCTTC
size: NA; D: NA; J: TRBJ2-3; V: TRBV5-1; CDR3: CASSQGAVGATDTQYF; DNA: TGCGCCAGCAGCCAAGGGGCGGTTGGCGCCACAGATACGCAGTATTTT
size: once; D: NA; J: TRBJ2-5; V: TRBV7-2; CDR3: CASSLGSGRYQETQYF; DNA: TGTGCCAGCAGCTTAGGATCGGGACGGTACCAAGAGACCCAGTACTTC
size: few; D: NA; J: TRBJ1-4; V: TRBV5-1; CDR3: CASSLARQLGGKLFF; DNA: TGCGCCAGCAGCTTGGCCCGACAGTTAGGCGGGAAACTGTTTTTT